Below, 18 T cell receptor beta chains from the same sample are listed, as sequenced in a study of cytomegalovirus exposure and HLA in healthy donors. 13 Jbeta primers and 60 Vbeta primers were used for the PCR. The data were produced by immunoSEQ multiplex PCR, yet TCRdb's version contains in-frame clones alone and is incomplete. The sample carries 120,000 or so clones, more than 60% recorded once. Material: PBMCs. The receptors come from a woman between 40 and 55 years old in good health and CMV-seropositive.

This chain connects TRBV2 to TRBJ1-4; D perhaps matches TRBD1 (6 bases). This CDR3 is built from 13 residues. Germline CDR1 reads SNHLY; CDR2 reads FYNNEI. The germline V and J ends were trimmed by 9 bases and 1 base, with 9 bases remaining between them. The CDR3 DNA sequence: TGTGCCAGTTCCAGGGGAACTAATGAAAAACTGTTTTTT. Its translation: CASSRGTNEKLFF.

This clone came up a few times. The gene calls are TRBV6-6 and TRBJ2-1; 7 bases agree with TRBD1. CDR1 and CDR2 (germline): MNHNY, SVGAGI (reference sequence). The CDR3 runs 10 residues. J lost 16 bases, V lost 6 bases, and 6 bases had no gene match. CDR3: CASRRGQVFF. In DNA, the CDR3 is TGTGCCAGCAGGAGGGGGCAGGTTTTCTTC.

V gene TRBV19 combines with J gene TRBJ1-5, with 10 bases aligning to TRBD1. The V segment lost 5 bases and the J segment 0 bases; nucleotides outside the gene matches: 7. The CDR3 is 17 amino acids. Germline loops: CDR1 LNHDA, CDR2 SQIVND (reference sequence). In DNA form, the CDR3 reads TGTGCCAGTAGTCCCGACAGGGGGCCCTATAGCAATCAGCCCCAGCATTTT. This encodes CASSPDRGPYSNQPQHF.

Of note for this clone: One end of the junction fails to match germline, which may point to a read error. This specimen includes other DNA sequences encoding the same CDR3. The chain combines TRBV30 with TRBJ1-1; TRBD1 might be the D (5 bases). The CDR3 totals 12 residues. Germline V CDR1 and CDR2: GTSNPN, SVGIG (reference sequence). In DNA, the CDR3 is TGCGCCTGGAGTGTACGGGGGACTGAAGCTTTCTTT. This sequence encodes CAWSVRGTEAFF.

V usage is TRBV6-1 and J usage is TRBJ2-5, with 9 nucleotides matching TRBD1. Looked up from germline, CDR1 is MNHNS and CDR2 is SASEGT. The CDR3 has 13 residues. After removal of 7 bases from V and 5 bases from J, the junction contained 5 bases not matched to a gene. The CDR3 here is CASTTTGGETQYF. The CDR3, as DNA: TGTGCCAGCACTACGACAGGGGGGGAGACCCAGTACTTC.

The chain is built from TRBV28 and TRBJ2-7, with D perhaps TRBD2 (6 bases). This CDR3 comprises 14 residues. Trimming removed 6 bases from V and 0 bases from J, with 12 bases in between. Germline CDR1 and CDR2: MDHEN and SYDVKM. In DNA form, the CDR3 reads TGTGCCAGCAGGATGAGCGGGTCCTCCTACGAGCAGTACTTC. Translating gives CASRMSGSSYEQYF.

This chain uses TRBV2 with TRBJ1-2; no reliable D call. Trimming left V 2 bases short and J 4 bases short, with 8 bases between. Germline V gene data show CDR1 as SNHLY and CDR2 as FYNNEI. The CDR3 has 13 amino acids. The CDR3 reads CASSELPVYGYTF. CDR3 nucleotides: TGTGCCAGCAGTGAACTGCCAGTCTATGGCTACACCTTC.

V is TRBV6-6 and J is TRBJ1-4, with D possibly matching TRBD1 (6 bases). V was trimmed by 0 bases and J by 4 bases, leaving 9 bases between them. This CDR3 spans 15 amino acids. Germline V gives CDR1 MNHNY, CDR2 SVGAGI (reference sequence). CDR3 bases: TGTGCCAGCAGTTACTCGGACAGTGGTAATGAAAAACTGTTTTTT. Protein sequence: CASSYSDSGNEKLFF.

This clone was picked up a small number of times. The V and J genes are TRBV27 and TRBJ2-3, with 10 bases identical to TRBD2. The CDR3 totals 15 residues. Germline trimming cut 6 bases from V and 4 bases from J; bases unmatched to any gene: 7. Germline V gene lookup returns CDR1 MNHEY and CDR2 SMNVEV (reference sequence). CDR3 nucleotides: TGTGCCAGCAGCCCTCTAGCGGGGGAGGCAGATACGCAGTATTTT. This sequence encodes CASSPLAGEADTQYF.

This chain connects TRBV5-1 to TRBJ1-1; 7 nucleotides match TRBD1. Looked up from germline, CDR1 is SGHRS and CDR2 is YFSETQ. CDR3 length: 13 amino acids. The trim removed 3 bases at V and 4 bases at J, leaving 3 bases unmatched. The CDR3 DNA reads TGCGCCAGCAGCTCGGGACAGCCCACTGAAGCTTTCTTT. Translation gives CASSSGQPTEAFF.

The chain carries TRBV6-5 and TRBJ2-2; tentative D call: TRBD1 (5 bases). Germline CDR1 is MNHEY and CDR2 is SVGAGI. CDR3 length: 14 amino acids. V lost 6 bases and J lost 2, with 10 bases in between. The chain's CDR3 is CASRLTVNTGELFF. The DNA for the CDR3 is TGTGCCAGCAGGCTGACAGTAAACACCGGGGAGCTGTTTTTT.

The chain couples TRBV19 to TRBJ1-1, with a possible D match to TRBD1 (6 bases). From germline, CDR1 is LNHDA and CDR2 SQIVND (reference sequence). This CDR3 contains 13 residues. V was pared by 6 bases and J by 1 base, with 9 bases between. The CDR3: CASRRTENTEAFF. The CDR3 coding sequence is TGTGCCAGTAGGCGGACAGAGAACACTGAAGCTTTCTTT.

CDR3 DNA sequence: TGTGCCAGCAAATCACAGGGGGCAGGCACCGGGGAGCTGTTTTTT. As protein: CASKSQGAGTGELFF. This chain joins TRBV6-5 and TRBJ2-2, with 9 positions matching TRBD1. Per the germline V gene, CDR1 is MNHEY and CDR2 is SVGAGI. V was pared by 7 bases and J by 4 bases, with 7 bases of the junction left unmatched. This CDR3 is 15 amino acids long.

This chain uses TRBV19 with TRBJ1-2, with D tentatively TRBD1 (6 bases). The ends were cut back, 5 bases at V and 3 bases at J, with 13 bases in the middle. The CDR3 contains 14 residues. The V gene's germline CDR1 is LNHDA and CDR2 SQIVND (reference sequence). The DNA for the CDR3 is TGTGCCAGTAGTGACTCCGGGACATACTATGGCTACACCTTC. This translates into CASSDSGTYYGYTF.

The rearrangement joins TRBV7-2 to TRBJ1-2; 7 bases are a match to TRBD1. V gave up 3 bases and J gave up 2 bases; unmatched junction bases: 9. CDR3 length: 16 residues. CDR1 and CDR2 (germline): SGHTA, FQGNSA. DNA of the CDR3: TGTGCCAGCAGCTTCCTCTTCTCGACAGGGAACTATGGCTACACCTTC. It codes for CASSFLFSTGNYGYTF.

The chain couples TRBV12-5 to TRBJ1-2, with TRBD1 matching over 7 bases. Per the germline V gene, CDR1 is LGHNT and CDR2 is FRNRAP. Losses at the gene ends were 1 base for V and 0 bases for J; bases not matched to a gene: 2. The CDR3 runs 15 residues. In DNA form, the CDR3 reads TGTGCTAGTGGTTTGGGGACAGGTTCTAACTATGGCTACACCTTC. Translated, it gives CASGLGTGSNYGYTF.

V gene TRBV11-2 combines with J gene TRBJ2-7; D uncertain. The CDR3 contains 15 residues. The ends were cut back, 5 bases at V and 3 bases at J, with 17 bases in the middle. CDR1 and CDR2 (germline): SGHAT, FQNNGV. The CDR3 reads CASSPRRNSSYEQYF. In DNA, the CDR3 is TGTGCCAGCAGCCCTAGGCGGAATTCCAGCTACGAGCAGTACTTC.

This rearrangement joins TRBV2 to TRBJ2-7, with 9 bases identical to TRBD1. Losses at the gene ends were 7 bases for V and 2 bases for J; bases not matched to a gene: 6. CDR3 length: 14 amino acids. Germline CDR1 SNHLY, CDR2 FYNNEI. CDR3 nucleotides: TGTGCCAGCAACCTACAGGGGGCCCCCTACGAGCAGTACTTC. This sequence encodes CASNLQGAPYEQYF. Using reference TRBV2 and TRBJ2-7 for the parts outside the CDR3, the full variable domain is EPEVTQTPSHQVTQMGQEVILRCVPISNHLYFYWYRQILGQKVEFLVSFYNNEISEKSEIFDDQFSVERPDGSNFTLKIRSTKLEDSAMYFCASNLQGAPYEQYFGPGTRLTVT.